These 27 T cell receptor beta chains were sequenced from one sample in a study of blood T cell repertoires in COVID-19. This table comes from immunoSEQ multiplex PCR, and its TCRdb copy is limited to in-frame clones, with some not included. The data contain 150,000 or so clones, approximately 86% of them singletons. What was sequenced was peripheral blood. These receptors were taken from a man in his fifties or sixties with COVID-19, enrolled during active disease.

The rearrangement joins TRBV9 to TRBJ1-1; weak D call: TRBD1 (6 bases). The CDR3 has 14 amino acids. The V and J ends lost 1 base and 1 base respectively, with 8 bases between them. Per the germline V gene, CDR1 is SGDLS and CDR2 is YYNGEE. CDR3 region: CASSVRQANTEAFF. DNA for the CDR3: TGTGCCAGCAGCGTAAGACAGGCGAACACTGAAGCTTTCTTT.

This clone was observed a few times. The chain uses TRBV19 and TRBJ1-5, with D perhaps matching TRBD1 (6 bases). Germline V gives CDR1 LNHDA, CDR2 SQIVND (reference sequence). The CDR3 has 17 amino acids. V was shortened by 6 bases and J by 2 bases, with 20 bases between the two germline ends. Here the CDR3 DNA reads TGTGCCAGTAGGGTGACAGGCGGTTTGGGGGGCAATCAGCCCCAGCATTTT. Encoded protein: CASRVTGGLGGNQPQHF. Together with reference TRBV19 and TRBJ1-5, the CDR3 gives the full variable domain: DGGITQSPKYLFRKEGQNVTLSCEQNLNHDAMYWYRQDPGQGLRLIYYSQIVNDFQKGDIAEGYSVSREKKESFPLTVTSAQKNPTAFYLCASRVTGGLGGNQPQHFGDGTRLSIL.

J is TRBJ1-3 and V is TRBV6-4, with no clear D. The CDR3 runs to 19 residues. The V end lost 5 bases, the J end lost 0 bases, and 23 bases lay between the germline ends. In germline, CDR1 is MRHNA, CDR2 SNTAGT. CDR3 protein: CASSSDPRDRQLSGNTIYF. The CDR3 DNA reads TGTGCCAGCAGTAGCGATCCACGCGACCGGCAACTCTCTGGAAACACCATATATTTT.

The J gene is TRBJ2-7, the V gene TRBV9; perhaps TRBD2 as D (6 bases). The CDR3 has 16 residues. V was pared by 2 bases and J by 5 bases, with 20 bases between. From germline, CDR1 is SGDLS and CDR2 YYNGEE. The CDR3 spells CASSVGGSGRFDEQYF. As DNA, the CDR3 is TGTGCCAGCAGCGTTGGGGGGTCCGGTCGATTTGACGAGCAGTACTTC.

This clone has just one count. V usage is TRBV19 and J usage is TRBJ1-5; 10 bases line up with TRBD1. Trimming cost V 7 bases and J 4 bases; bases outside gene matches: 10. In germline, CDR1 is LNHDA, CDR2 SQIVND (reference sequence). This CDR3 is 16 amino acids long. The CDR3 nucleotides are TGTGCCAGTACATCGCCCGGGACAGGGGTAAATCAGCCCCAGCATTTT. Its translation is CASTSPGTGVNQPQHF. The whole variable domain, remainder taken from reference TRBV19 and TRBJ1-5, is DGGITQSPKYLFRKEGQNVTLSCEQNLNHDAMYWYRQDPGQGLRLIYYSQIVNDFQKGDIAEGYSVSREKKESFPLTVTSAQKNPTAFYLCASTSPGTGVNQPQHFGDGTRLSIL.

The chain uses TRBV19 and TRBJ2-2, with TRBD1 matching 10 bases. The length of the CDR3 is 15 residues. Per germline, CDR1 LNHDA and CDR2 SQIVND (reference sequence). J was trimmed by 2 bases and V by 6 bases; bases with no gene match: 3. The CDR3 loop is CASRRTGGNTGELFF. DNA for the CDR3: TGTGCCAGTAGGCGGACAGGGGGTAACACCGGGGAGCTGTTTTTT.

The J gene is TRBJ1-1, the V gene TRBV18; 9 bases are shared with TRBD1. The CDR3 contains 15 residues. Germline V CDR1 and CDR2: KGHSH, LQKENI. J was trimmed by 1 base and V by 4 bases; bases with no gene match: 4. The CDR3 reads CASSLTDRGNTEAFF. The CDR3 DNA reads TGTGCCAGCTCACTAACGGACAGGGGGAACACTGAAGCTTTCTTT.

The chain links TRBV7-2 to TRBJ2-7, with 9 positions matching TRBD2. The CDR3 totals 16 residues. The germline gives CDR1 SGHTA, CDR2 FQGNSA. V was clipped by 5 bases and J by 3 bases; unmatched bases: 11. The CDR3 protein is CASSPPNSGGVYEQYF. In DNA, the CDR3 is TGTGCCAGCAGCCCTCCGAATAGCGGGGGCGTCTACGAGCAGTACTTC.

V usage is TRBV2 and J usage is TRBJ2-3; 9 bases line up with TRBD1. Trimming took 7 bases from V and 0 from J; bases not matched to a gene: 14. CDR1 SNHLY and CDR2 FYNNEI come from the germline V gene. CDR3 length: 18 amino acids. DNA of the CDR3: TGTGCCAGCACCTCGGACAGGGGATCCACAGCTAGCACAGATACGCAGTATTTT. This translates into CASTSDRGSTASTDTQYF.

The V call is TRBV16, the J call TRBJ2-3; perhaps TRBD2 as D (6 bases). The CDR3 is 17 residues long. The V end lost 3 bases, the J end lost 4 bases, and 20 bases lay between the germline ends. Germline V lookup: CDR1 KGHSY, CDR2 FQNENV. The CDR3 bases are TGTGCCAGCAGCCAGTCCGGGACTTCAACAGGAGCAGATACGCAGTATTTT. It yields the protein CASSQSGTSTGADTQYF.

The genes are TRBV4-1 and TRBJ2-3, with TRBD2 identical over 9 bases. V shed 0 bases, J shed 0 bases, and the junction held 4 bases outside the gene matches. CDR3 length: 17 residues. CDR1 and CDR2 (germline): MGHRA, YSYEKL. As DNA, the CDR3 is TGCGCCAGCAGCCAAGAACGACTAGCGGTTAGCACAGATACGCAGTATTTT. This gives the protein CASSQERLAVSTDTQYF.

This sequence joins TRBV9 and TRBJ2-3; 7 nucleotides align to TRBD2. With V trimmed by 0 bases and J by 0 bases, 10 bases remained unmatched. The CDR3 has 18 amino acids. CDR1 is SGDLS, CDR2 YYNGEE, per germline. The CDR3 loop reads CASSVAAVLAASTDTQYF. CDR3 in DNA: TGTGCCAGCAGCGTAGCGGCAGTTCTAGCGGCAAGCACAGATACGCAGTATTTT.

A few counts support this clone. This chain connects TRBV7-2 to TRBJ1-5; TRBD1 is a possible D gene (5 bases). Trimming left V 1 base short and J 6 bases short, with 10 bases between. Per the germline V gene, CDR1 is SGHTA and CDR2 is FQGNSA. The CDR3 is made up of 14 amino acids. The CDR3: CASSLGQGFQPQHF. The CDR3 DNA reads TGTGCCAGCAGCTTAGGCCAGGGATTTCAGCCCCAGCATTTT.

The chain recombines TRBV11-2 with TRBJ2-3, with 9 bases identical to TRBD1. Trimming at V came to 5 bases and at J to 5 bases, leaving 5 bases not matched to a gene. CDR3 length: 14 residues. Germline assignment: CDR1 SGHAT and CDR2 FQNNGV. Here the CDR3 reads CASSQGTGIDTQYF. The CDR3 DNA reads TGTGCCAGCAGCCAGGGGACAGGGATAGATACGCAGTATTTT.

The chain is built from TRBV5-1 and TRBJ1-3, with 7 bases matching TRBD1. This CDR3 is built from 14 residues. J lost 9 bases, V lost 0 bases, and 6 bases had no gene match. In germline, CDR1 is SGHRS, CDR2 YFSETQ. CDR3 bases: TGCGCCAGCAGCTTGGAACTGAGGGACAGCACCATATATTTT. Its translation: CASSLELRDSTIYF.

The genes are TRBV14 and TRBJ1-2; no definite D call. CDR1 and CDR2 (germline): SGHDN, FVKESK. CDR3 length: 14 residues. V was trimmed by 2 bases and J by 5 bases, leaving 12 bases between them. CDR3 sequence (DNA): TGTGCCAGCAGCCAACTAGACGGAGTATATGGCTACACCTTC. Its protein is CASSQLDGVYGYTF. The full variable domain, its missing parts supplied by reference TRBV14 and TRBJ1-2, is EAGVTQFPSHSVIEKGQTVTLRCDPISGHDNLYWYRRVMGKEIKFLLHFVKESKQDESGMPNNRFLAERTGGTYSTLKVQPAELEDSGVYFCASSQLDGVYGYTFGSGTRLTVV.

The chain combines TRBV19 with TRBJ2-3; 11 bases fit TRBD2. The CDR3 totals 18 residues. Trimming took 3 bases from V and 0 from J; bases not matched to a gene: 8. Germline assignment: CDR1 LNHDA and CDR2 SQIVND (reference sequence). This chain's CDR3 is CASSINLVAGGSTDTQYF. The DNA of the CDR3 is TGTGCCAGTAGTATTAATCTTGTAGCGGGAGGGAGCACAGATACGCAGTATTTT.

The chain joins TRBV7-3 to TRBJ2-1; 10 nucleotides agree with TRBD2. CDR3 length: 15 residues. V dropped 2 bases and J dropped 7; count of bases not matched to a gene: 5. Germline V gene data show CDR1 as SGHTA and CDR2 as FQGTGA. The CDR3 DNA is TGTGCCAGCAGCTTAGCTAGCGGGAGATTTAATGAGCAGTTCTTC. Translation: CASSLASGRFNEQFF.

The chain combines TRBV29-1 with TRBJ1-1; the D gene is possibly TRBD1 (5 bases). CDR3 size: 14 residues. Germline assignment: CDR1 SQVTM and CDR2 ANQGSEA. V lost 3 bases and J 3 bases, leaving 14 bases between the germline ends. CDR3 region: CSVDRSRQYTEAFF. CDR3 bases: TGCAGCGTTGACCGAAGCAGACAGTACACTGAAGCTTTCTTT.

The chain recombines TRBV4-3 with TRBJ2-5; TRBD2 matches 9 bases. The germline V gene has CDR1 LGHNA and CDR2 YSLEER. With 0 bases clipped from V and 5 bases from J, the junction kept 4 bases outside the gene matches. CDR3 size: 15 residues. The CDR3 loop is CASSQDRLAGETQYF. For the CDR3, the DNA is TGCGCCAGCAGCCAAGATAGGCTAGCGGGGGAGACCCAGTACTTC.

The chain employs TRBV11-2 and TRBJ1-6; no clear D gene. The CDR3 totals 16 residues. Germline V gene data show CDR1 as SGHAT and CDR2 as FQNNGV. Trimming removed 5 bases at V and 5 bases at J, with 16 bases between. The CDR3 here is CASSTASGRDNSPLHF. The CDR3 DNA is TGTGCCAGCAGCACGGCCTCTGGGCGAGATAATTCACCCCTCCACTTT.

The rearrangement uses TRBV12-5 and TRBJ2-7; 7 bases match TRBD1. Trimming removed 2 bases from V and 1 base from J; junction bases left unmatched: 8. The CDR3 length is 16 residues. Germline V CDR1 and CDR2: LGHNT, FRNRAP. The CDR3 loop reads CASGLPAGTVSYEQYF. Here the CDR3 DNA reads TGTGCTAGTGGTTTGCCGGCCGGGACAGTGTCCTACGAGCAGTACTTC.

The count of this clone is one. Other DNA sequences from this sample encode an identical CDR3 as well. This chain uses TRBV5-1 with TRBJ2-1; TRBD1 might be the D (7 bases). Trimming stripped 0 bases from V and 3 bases from J, with 13 bases between. The CDR3 has 16 residues. Germline V CDR1 and CDR2: SGHRS, YFSETQ. CDR3 in DNA: TGCGCCAGCAGCTTGGCCGGGGGACAGAGCTACAATGAGCAGTTCTTC. This sequence encodes CASSLAGGQSYNEQFF.

This clone was seen just once. The V gene is TRBV6-2 or TRBV6-3, the J gene TRBJ2-7; 7 bases align to TRBD2. This CDR3 region has 16 residues. Germline values: CDR1 MNHEY, CDR2 SVGEGT. The V segment lost 5 bases and the J segment 3 bases; nucleotides outside the gene matches: 13. The CDR3 DNA is TGTGCCAGCAGTCTTCGCGGGAGTTTACTTTTCTACGAGCAGTACTTC. Its protein is CASSLRGSLLFYEQYF.

V gene TRBV6-5 combines with J gene TRBJ1-1, with D unresolved. Per the germline V gene, CDR1 is MNHEY and CDR2 is SVGAGI. The V and J ends lost 1 base and 1 base respectively, with 13 bases between them. There are 16 residues in the CDR3. DNA for the CDR3: TGTGCCAGCAGTTACTACCCCCAGCGGGGGAACACTGAAGCTTTCTTT. It translates to CASSYYPQRGNTEAFF.

The CDR3 DNA reads as TGTGCCAGCAGTTCGAGCGGGAGTGTCGGCAATGAGCAGTTCTTC. It codes for CASSSSGSVGNEQFF. The rearrangement links TRBV6-5 to TRBJ2-1, with TRBD2 matching 8 bases. V lost 4 bases, J lost 6 bases, and 8 bases stayed unmatched. The CDR3 contains 15 residues. Germline V lookup: CDR1 MNHEY, CDR2 SVGAGI.

Here the CDR3 reads CASSLRGSSGNTIYF. Here the CDR3 DNA reads TGTGCCAGCAGCTTAAGGGGAAGCTCTGGAAACACCATATATTTT. The V call is TRBV5-6, the J call TRBJ1-3, with TRBD1 as a possible D gene (5 bases). Germline CDR1 SGHDT, CDR2 YYEEEE. Trimming cost V 2 bases and J 0 bases, with 9 bases left between them. CDR3 length: 15 residues.